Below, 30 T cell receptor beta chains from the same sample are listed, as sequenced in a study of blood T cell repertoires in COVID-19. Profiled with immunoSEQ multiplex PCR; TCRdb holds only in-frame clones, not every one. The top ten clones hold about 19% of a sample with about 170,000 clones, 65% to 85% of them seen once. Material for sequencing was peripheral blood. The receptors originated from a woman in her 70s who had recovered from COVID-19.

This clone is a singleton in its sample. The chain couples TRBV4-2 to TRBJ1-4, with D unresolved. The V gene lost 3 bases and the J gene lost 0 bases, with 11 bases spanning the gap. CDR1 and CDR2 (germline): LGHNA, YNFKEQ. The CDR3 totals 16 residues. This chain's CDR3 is CASSHKQRATNEKLFF. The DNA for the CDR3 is TGTGCCAGCAGCCACAAGCAGCGAGCAACTAATGAAAAACTGTTTTTT.

The CDR3 DNA reads TGTGCCAGCTCACCCCGGGGAGGGGGGTATAGCAATCAGCCCCAGCATTTT. Encoded protein: CASSPRGGGYSNQPQHF. The chain couples TRBV18 to TRBJ1-5; TRBD1 might be the D (6 bases). Trimming removed 3 bases at V and 0 bases at J, with 15 bases between. CDR3 length: 17 amino acids. Germline CDR1 reads KGHSH; CDR2 reads LQKENI.

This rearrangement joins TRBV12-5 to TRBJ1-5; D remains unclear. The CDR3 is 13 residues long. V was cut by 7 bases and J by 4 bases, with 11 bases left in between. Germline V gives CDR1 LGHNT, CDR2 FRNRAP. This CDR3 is CASVTWENQPQHF. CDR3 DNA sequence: TGTGCTAGTGTCACCTGGGAGAATCAGCCCCAGCATTTT.

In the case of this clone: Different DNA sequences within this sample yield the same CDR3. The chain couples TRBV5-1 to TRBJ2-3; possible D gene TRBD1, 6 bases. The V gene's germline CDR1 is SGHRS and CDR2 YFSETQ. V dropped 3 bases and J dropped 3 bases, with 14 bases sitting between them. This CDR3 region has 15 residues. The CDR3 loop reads CASSSGAPRTDTQYF. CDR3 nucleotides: TGCGCCAGCAGCTCAGGGGCACCAAGAACAGATACGCAGTATTTT.

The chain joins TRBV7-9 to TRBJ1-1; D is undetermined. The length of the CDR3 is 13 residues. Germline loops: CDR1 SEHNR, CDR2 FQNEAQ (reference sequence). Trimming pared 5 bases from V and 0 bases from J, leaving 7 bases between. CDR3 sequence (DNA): TGTGCCAGCAGCACAACAGTGAACACTGAAGCTTTCTTT. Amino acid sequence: CASSTTVNTEAFF.

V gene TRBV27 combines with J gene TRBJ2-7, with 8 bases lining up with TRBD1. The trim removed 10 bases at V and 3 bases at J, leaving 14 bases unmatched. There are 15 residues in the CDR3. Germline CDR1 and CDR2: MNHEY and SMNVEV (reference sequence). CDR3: CATRGGTGQFYEQYF. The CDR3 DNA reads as TGTGCCACCCGAGGTGGGACAGGACAGTTCTACGAGCAGTACTTC.

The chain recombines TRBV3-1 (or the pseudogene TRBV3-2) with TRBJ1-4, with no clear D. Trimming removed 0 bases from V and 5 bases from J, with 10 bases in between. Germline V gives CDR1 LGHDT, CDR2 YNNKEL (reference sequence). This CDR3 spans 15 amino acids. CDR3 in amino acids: CASSQDGPANEKLFF. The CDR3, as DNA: TGTGCCAGCAGCCAAGATGGGCCCGCGAATGAAAAACTGTTTTTT.

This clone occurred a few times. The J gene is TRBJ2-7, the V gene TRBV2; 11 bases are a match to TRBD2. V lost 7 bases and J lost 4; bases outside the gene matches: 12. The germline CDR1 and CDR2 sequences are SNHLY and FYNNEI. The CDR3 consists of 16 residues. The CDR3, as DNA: TGTGCCAGCAACGGACTAGCGGGCCCCCCTATTTACGAGCAGTACTTC. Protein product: CASNGLAGPPIYEQYF. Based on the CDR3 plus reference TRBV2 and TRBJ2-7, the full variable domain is EPEVTQTPSHQVTQMGQEVILRCVPISNHLYFYWYRQILGQKVEFLVSFYNNEISEKSEIFDDQFSVERPDGSNFTLKIRSTKLEDSAMYFCASNGLAGPPIYEQYFGPGTRLTVT.

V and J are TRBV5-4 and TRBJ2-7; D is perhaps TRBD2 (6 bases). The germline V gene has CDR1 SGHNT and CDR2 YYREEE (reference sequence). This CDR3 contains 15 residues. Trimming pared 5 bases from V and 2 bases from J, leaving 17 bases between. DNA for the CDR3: TGTGCCAGCAGTCCCGGAGGGGTGCCGCCCTACGAGCAGTACTTC. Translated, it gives CASSPGGVPPYEQYF.

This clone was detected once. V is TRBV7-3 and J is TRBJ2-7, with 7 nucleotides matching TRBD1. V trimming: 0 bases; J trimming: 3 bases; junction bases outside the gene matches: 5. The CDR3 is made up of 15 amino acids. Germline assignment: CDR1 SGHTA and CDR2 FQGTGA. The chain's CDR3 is CASSLTPDRDYEQYF. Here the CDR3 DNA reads TGTGCCAGCAGCTTAACCCCTGACAGGGACTACGAGCAGTACTTC. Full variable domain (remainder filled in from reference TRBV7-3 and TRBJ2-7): GAGVSQTPSNKVTEKGKYVELRCDPISGHTALYWYRQSLGQGPEFLIYFQGTGAADDSGLPNDRFFAVRPEGSVSTLKIQRTERGDSAVYLCASSLTPDRDYEQYFGPGTRLTVT.

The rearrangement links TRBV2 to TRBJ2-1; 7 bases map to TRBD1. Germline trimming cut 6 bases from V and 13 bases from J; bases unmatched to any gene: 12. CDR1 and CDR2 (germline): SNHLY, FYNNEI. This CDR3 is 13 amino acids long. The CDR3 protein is CASRETEQGLQFF. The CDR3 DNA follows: TGTGCCAGCAGGGAAACTGAACAGGGGCTCCAGTTCTTC.

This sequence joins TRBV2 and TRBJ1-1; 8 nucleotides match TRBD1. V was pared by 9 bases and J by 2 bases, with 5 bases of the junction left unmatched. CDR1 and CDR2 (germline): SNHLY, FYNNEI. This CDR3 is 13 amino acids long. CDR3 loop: CARGDRRNTEAFF. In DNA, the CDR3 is TGTGCCAGGGGGGACAGGAGAAACACTGAAGCTTTCTTT.

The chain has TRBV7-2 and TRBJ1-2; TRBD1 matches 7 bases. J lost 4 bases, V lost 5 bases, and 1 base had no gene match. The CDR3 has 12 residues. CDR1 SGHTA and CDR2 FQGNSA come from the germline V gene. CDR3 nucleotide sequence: TGTGCCAGCAGCCGGGACAGCTATGGCTACACCTTC. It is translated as CASSRDSYGYTF.

CDR3 DNA sequence: TGTGCCAGCAGCCAGAGTTCGATTTCGGAAAAACTGTTTTTT. This sequence encodes CASSQSSISEKLFF. The chain employs TRBV3-1 (or the pseudogene TRBV3-2) and TRBJ1-4; D gene unclear. V shed 3 bases and J shed 8 bases, with 13 bases lying between them. Germline V CDR1 and CDR2: LGHDT, YNNKEL (reference sequence). This CDR3 contains 14 residues.

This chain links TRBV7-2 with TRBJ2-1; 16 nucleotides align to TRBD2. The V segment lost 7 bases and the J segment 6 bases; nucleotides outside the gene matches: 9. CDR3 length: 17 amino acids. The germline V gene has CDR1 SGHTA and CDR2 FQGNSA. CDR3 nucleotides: TGTGCCAGCACCTCGGGACTAGCGGGAGGGATTCTCAATGAGCAGTTCTTC. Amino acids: CASTSGLAGGILNEQFF.

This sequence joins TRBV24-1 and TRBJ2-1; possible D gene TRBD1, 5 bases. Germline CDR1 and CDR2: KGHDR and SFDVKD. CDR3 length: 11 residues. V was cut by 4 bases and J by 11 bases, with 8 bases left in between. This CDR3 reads CATSEMGQQFF. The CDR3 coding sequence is TGTGCCACCAGTGAAATGGGGCAGCAGTTCTTC.

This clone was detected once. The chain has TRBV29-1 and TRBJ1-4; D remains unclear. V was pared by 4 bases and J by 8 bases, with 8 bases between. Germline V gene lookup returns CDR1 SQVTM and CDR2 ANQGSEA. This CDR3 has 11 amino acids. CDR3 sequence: CSVGTGEKLFF. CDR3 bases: TGCAGCGTTGGTACCGGGGAAAAACTGTTTTTT.

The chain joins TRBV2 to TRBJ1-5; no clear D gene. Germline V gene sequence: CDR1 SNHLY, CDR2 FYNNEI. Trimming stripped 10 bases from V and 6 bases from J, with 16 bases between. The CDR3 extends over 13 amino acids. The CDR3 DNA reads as TGTGCCACAGCGGGCGAAGGGCTTCAGCCCCAGCATTTT. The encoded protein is CATAGEGLQPQHF.

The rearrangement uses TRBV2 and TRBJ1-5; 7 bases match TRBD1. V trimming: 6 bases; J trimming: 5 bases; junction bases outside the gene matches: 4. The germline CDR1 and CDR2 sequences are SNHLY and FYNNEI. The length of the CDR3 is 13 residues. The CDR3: CASSVDRHQPQHF. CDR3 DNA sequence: TGTGCCAGCAGCGTGGACAGGCATCAGCCCCAGCATTTT.

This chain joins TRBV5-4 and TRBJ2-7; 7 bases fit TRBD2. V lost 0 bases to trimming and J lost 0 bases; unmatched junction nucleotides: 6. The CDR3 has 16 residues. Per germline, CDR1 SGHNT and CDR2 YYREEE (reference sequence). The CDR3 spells CASSLGAGALSYEQYF. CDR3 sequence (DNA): TGTGCCAGCAGCTTGGGCGCGGGAGCCCTCTCCTACGAGCAGTACTTC.

The DNA for the CDR3 is TGTGCCATCAGTGAGGGGCAGGGTGACGGCTACACCTTC. Protein: CAISEGQGDGYTF. The V and J genes are TRBV10-3 and TRBJ1-2, with a tentative D call TRBD1 (5 bases). Germline CDR1 is ENHRY and CDR2 is SYGVKD. This CDR3 has 13 residues. Trimming cost V 2 bases and J 8 bases, with 12 bases left between them.

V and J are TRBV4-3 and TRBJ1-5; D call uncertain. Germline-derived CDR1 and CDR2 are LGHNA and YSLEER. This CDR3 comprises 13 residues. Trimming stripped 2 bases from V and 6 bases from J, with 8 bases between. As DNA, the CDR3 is TGCGCCAGCAGCCAAACGACATTTCAGCCCCAGCATTTT. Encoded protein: CASSQTTFQPQHF.

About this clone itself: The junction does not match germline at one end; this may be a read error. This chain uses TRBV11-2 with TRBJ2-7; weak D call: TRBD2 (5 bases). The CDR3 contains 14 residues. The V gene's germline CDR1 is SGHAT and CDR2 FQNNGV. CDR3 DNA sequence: TGTGCCAGCAGCCCCCGCCGGGCTAGCCCGGTGGTGGAGTTC. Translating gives CASSPRRASPVVEF.

DNA of the CDR3: TGTGCCAGTAGTGGACGGGGGGTCTACGAGCAGTACTTC. Translating it yields CASSGRGVYEQYF. The V and J genes are TRBV19 and TRBJ2-7, with TRBD2 identical over 7 bases. The CDR3 length is 13 residues. With V trimmed by 5 bases and J by 3 bases, 4 bases remained unmatched. Germline CDR1 and CDR2: LNHDA and SQIVND (reference sequence).

This CDR3 is CAWSESQGSLHF. The CDR3, as DNA: TGTGCCTGGAGTGAGTCCCAGGGGTCCCTCCACTTT. The rearrangement links TRBV30 to TRBJ1-6, with D perhaps TRBD1 (6 bases). The V gene lost 1 base and the J gene lost 14 bases, with 12 bases spanning the gap. CDR3 length: 12 amino acids. Germline V gives CDR1 GTSNPN, CDR2 SVGIG (reference sequence).

The DNA of the CDR3 is TGTGCCATCAGTGAGACACACGGAGAAAAAGAGACCCAGTACTTC. It specifies CAISETHGEKETQYF. The chain couples TRBV10-3 to TRBJ2-5; D remains unclear. V dropped 2 bases and J dropped 3 bases, with 13 bases sitting between them. This CDR3 comprises 15 residues. Germline loops: CDR1 ENHRY, CDR2 SYGVKD.

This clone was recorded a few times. The CDR3 region has the DNA TGTGCCAGCAGGCAGGGGGCAGTCACCGGGGAGCTGTTTTTT. This sequence encodes CASRQGAVTGELFF. The gene calls are TRBV7-3 and TRBJ2-2, with TRBD1 matching over 8 bases. Germline V CDR1 and CDR2: SGHTA, FQGTGA. The J segment lost 4 bases and the V segment lost 6 bases, leaving 4 bases of the junction unmatched. The length of the CDR3 is 14 residues.

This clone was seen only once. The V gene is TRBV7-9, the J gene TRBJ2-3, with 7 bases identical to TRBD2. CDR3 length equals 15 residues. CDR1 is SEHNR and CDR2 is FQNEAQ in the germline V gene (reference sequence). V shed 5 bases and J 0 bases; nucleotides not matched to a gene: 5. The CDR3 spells CASSPRDYSTDTQYF. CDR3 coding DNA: TGTGCCAGCAGCCCCCGGGACTACAGCACAGATACGCAGTATTTT.

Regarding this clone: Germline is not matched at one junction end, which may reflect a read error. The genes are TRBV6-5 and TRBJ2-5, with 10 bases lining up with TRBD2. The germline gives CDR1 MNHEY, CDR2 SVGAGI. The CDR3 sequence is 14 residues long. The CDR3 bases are TGTGCCAGCAGTTCCCCCGGACTAGCGGCACCTGAACACTTC. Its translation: CASSSPGLAAPEHF.

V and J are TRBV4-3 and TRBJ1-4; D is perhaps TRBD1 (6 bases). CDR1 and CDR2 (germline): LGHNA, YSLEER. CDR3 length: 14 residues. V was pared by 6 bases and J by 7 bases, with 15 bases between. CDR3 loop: CASSPQGVGEKLFF. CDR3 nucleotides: TGCGCCAGCAGTCCACAGGGAGTGGGTGAAAAACTGTTTTTT.